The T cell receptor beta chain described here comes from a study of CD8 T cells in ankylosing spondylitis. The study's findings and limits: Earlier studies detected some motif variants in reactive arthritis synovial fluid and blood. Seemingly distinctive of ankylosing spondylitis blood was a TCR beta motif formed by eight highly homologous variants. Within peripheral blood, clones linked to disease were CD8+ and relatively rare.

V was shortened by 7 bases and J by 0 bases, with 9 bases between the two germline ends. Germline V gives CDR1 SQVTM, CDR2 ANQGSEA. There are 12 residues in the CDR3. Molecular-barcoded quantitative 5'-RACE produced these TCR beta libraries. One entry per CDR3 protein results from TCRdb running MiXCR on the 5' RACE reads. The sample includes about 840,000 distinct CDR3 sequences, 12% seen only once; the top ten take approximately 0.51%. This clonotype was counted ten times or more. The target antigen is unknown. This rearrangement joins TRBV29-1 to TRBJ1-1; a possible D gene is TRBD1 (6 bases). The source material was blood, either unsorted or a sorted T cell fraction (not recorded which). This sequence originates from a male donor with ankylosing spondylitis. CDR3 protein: CSGDRLNTEAFF. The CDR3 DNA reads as TGCAGCGGCGACAGGTTGAACACTGAAGCTTTCTTT.